The rows below give T cell receptor beta chains drawn from one sample of a study of cytomegalovirus exposure and HLA in healthy donors. Assay: immunoSEQ multiplex PCR; the TCRdb copy retains only in-frame clones and omits some. The sample yields about 64,000 clones, around nine tenths seen once. The sequenced sample was PBMCs. The receptors originated from a young woman in good health and CMV-seronegative. Each CDR3 is given with its conserved first and last residue. A D gene is named only where the DNA matches it firmly. The listing skips clone size in some rows; elsewhere it reads once, few, many or a size class.

v_call: TRBV5-4
d_call: -
clone_size: -
j_call: TRBJ2-7
cdr3_nt: TGTGCCAGCAGCGCGGGTAGTTCCTACGAGCAGTACTTC
cdr3_aa: CASSAGSSYEQYF

v_call: TRBV15
d_call: TRBD2
clone_size: -
j_call: TRBJ2-1
cdr3_nt: TGTGCCACCAGCAGGGGGAGCGGGAGGGCCGTCAATGAGCAGTTCTTC
cdr3_aa: CATSRGSGRAVNEQFF

v_call: TRBV2
d_call: TRBD2
clone_size: -
j_call: TRBJ2-7
cdr3_nt: TGTGCCAGCAGTGAAGCGCCTAGCGGGGTCTACGAGCAGTACTTC
cdr3_aa: CASSEAPSGVYEQYF

v_call: TRBV27
d_call: -
clone_size: -
j_call: TRBJ1-2
cdr3_nt: TGTGCCAGCAGTCCGGAGGGGCGCCCCTATGGCTACACCTTC
cdr3_aa: CASSPEGRPYGYTF

v_call: TRBV14
d_call: -
clone_size: -
j_call: TRBJ2-3
cdr3_nt: TGTGCCAGCAGCCAAGATAGAGATACTAGCCCCCGATTT
cdr3_aa: CASSQDRDTSPRF

v_call: TRBV4-2
d_call: TRBD1
clone_size: -
j_call: TRBJ2-3
cdr3_nt: TGTGCCAGCAGCCAGACCGCCGGGACAGGGGCTCGGTATACGCAGTATTTT
cdr3_aa: CASSQTAGTGARYTQYF

v_call: TRBV11-2
d_call: -
clone_size: -
j_call: TRBJ1-3
cdr3_nt: TGTGCCAGCAGTCCGTTGTCCGCCGGGGGAAACACCATATATTTT
cdr3_aa: CASSPLSAGGNTIYF

v_call: TRBV27
d_call: -
clone_size: few
j_call: TRBJ1-5
cdr3_nt: TGTGCCAGCAGTTTAAACATGCGCAATCAGCCCCAGCATTTT
cdr3_aa: CASSLNMRNQPQHF

v_call: TRBV27
d_call: -
clone_size: -
j_call: TRBJ2-1
cdr3_nt: TGTGCCAGCAGTTTATCGAGAGGCAATGAGCAGTTCTTC
cdr3_aa: CASSLSRGNEQFF

v_call: TRBV11-2
d_call: -
clone_size: -
j_call: TRBJ1-5
cdr3_nt: TGTGCCAGCAGCTTACAGGGCGCTGAAAAGCCCCAGCATTTT
cdr3_aa: CASSLQGAEKPQHF

v_call: TRBV5-1
d_call: -
clone_size: -
j_call: TRBJ2-1
cdr3_nt: TGCGCCAGCAGACAGGACTACAATGAGCAGTTCTTC
cdr3_aa: CASRQDYNEQFF

v_call: TRBV14
d_call: -
clone_size: -
j_call: TRBJ1-1
cdr3_nt: TGTGCCAGCAGCCAACCCTATACTGAAGCTTTCTTT
cdr3_aa: CASSQPYTEAFF

v_call: TRBV5-4
d_call: -
clone_size: -
j_call: TRBJ2-1
cdr3_nt: TGTGCCAGCAGTCCCGGACAGCGCGAGCAGTTCTTC
cdr3_aa: CASSPGQREQFF

v_call: TRBV5-4
d_call: -
clone_size: -
j_call: TRBJ2-1
cdr3_nt: TGTGCCAGCAGCCCCGGGACTTCCAATGAGCAGTTCTTC
cdr3_aa: CASSPGTSNEQFF

v_call: TRBV21-1
d_call: -
clone_size: -
j_call: TRBJ2-7
cdr3_nt: TGTGCCAGCAGCAAAGGACGGACTAGCGGCTACGAGCAGTACTTC
cdr3_aa: CASSKGRTSGYEQYF

v_call: TRBV25-1
d_call: TRBD2
clone_size: -
j_call: TRBJ2-3
cdr3_nt: TGTGCCAGCAGTAGGCTAGCGGGAGGAACAGATACGCAGTATTTT
cdr3_aa: CASSRLAGGTDTQYF

v_call: TRBV30
d_call: -
clone_size: -
j_call: TRBJ2-2
cdr3_nt: TGTGCCTGGAGGGTAGATAACACCGGGGAGCTGTTTTTT
cdr3_aa: CAWRVDNTGELFF

v_call: TRBV7-6
d_call: TRBD1
clone_size: -
j_call: TRBJ1-6
cdr3_nt: TGTGCCAGCAGCTCCGGAACAGGGGGAGGTTCACCCCTCCACTTT
cdr3_aa: CASSSGTGGGSPLHF

v_call: TRBV7-2
d_call: -
clone_size: -
j_call: TRBJ1-2
cdr3_nt: TGTGCCAGCAGCTACACCTACTATGGCTACACCTTC
cdr3_aa: CASSYTYYGYTF

v_call: TRBV4-2
d_call: -
clone_size: -
j_call: TRBJ2-4
cdr3_nt: TGTGCCAGCAGCCAAGAATGGTACGGAGGGGATGCCAAAAACATTCAGTACTTC
cdr3_aa: CASSQEWYGGDAKNIQYF

v_call: TRBV5-5
d_call: -
clone_size: -
j_call: TRBJ2-3
cdr3_nt: TGTGCCAGCAGCTTGACGGAGCCGGAGACAGATACGCAGTATTTT
cdr3_aa: CASSLTEPETDTQYF

v_call: TRBV4-3
d_call: TRBD1
clone_size: -
j_call: TRBJ2-3
cdr3_nt: TGCGCCAGCAGCCAAGGGGACAGACTCACAGATACGCAGTATTTT
cdr3_aa: CASSQGDRLTDTQYF

v_call: TRBV10-3
d_call: -
clone_size: -
j_call: TRBJ2-7
cdr3_nt: TGTGCCATCAGTGAGGTTGAGGCCGGATACGAGCAGTACTTC
cdr3_aa: CAISEVEAGYEQYF

v_call: TRBV5-1
d_call: -
clone_size: -
j_call: TRBJ1-3
cdr3_nt: TGCGCCAGCAGCTTGGGCGGCAGAAGCTCTGGAAACACCATATATTTT
cdr3_aa: CASSLGGRSSGNTIYF

v_call: TRBV29-1
d_call: -
clone_size: -
j_call: TRBJ2-3
cdr3_nt: TGCAGCGTTGTACTGACGGGAGCCAGCACAGATACGCAGTATTTT
cdr3_aa: CSVVLTGASTDTQYF

v_call: TRBV5-1
d_call: TRBD1
clone_size: -
j_call: TRBJ2-3
cdr3_nt: TGCGCCAGCAGCGCGGGACAGGTCACAGATACGCAGTATTTT
cdr3_aa: CASSAGQVTDTQYF

v_call: TRBV4-1
d_call: TRBD2
clone_size: -
j_call: TRBJ2-1
cdr3_nt: TGCGCCAGCAGCCGCGGACTAGCGGGGGGGTCCTCCTACAATGAGCAGTTCTTC
cdr3_aa: CASSRGLAGGSSYNEQFF

v_call: TRBV11-2
d_call: -
clone_size: -
j_call: TRBJ2-1
cdr3_nt: TGTGCCAGCAGCTCCATATCAAATCCGGGTGAGCAGTTCTTC
cdr3_aa: CASSSISNPGEQFF

v_call: TRBV30
d_call: -
clone_size: -
j_call: TRBJ2-4
cdr3_nt: TGTGCCTGGAGTGTACGGGTACTAGCCAAAAACATTCAGTACTTC
cdr3_aa: CAWSVRVLAKNIQYF

v_call: TRBV9
d_call: TRBD1
clone_size: -
j_call: TRBJ2-5
cdr3_nt: TGTGCCAGCAGCGGAGAGGACAGGGGAATTGAGACCCAGTACTTC
cdr3_aa: CASSGEDRGIETQYF

v_call: TRBV27
d_call: -
clone_size: -
j_call: TRBJ2-3
cdr3_nt: TGTGCGGTCAGGGGATCCACAGATACGCAGTATTTT
cdr3_aa: CAVRGSTDTQYF

v_call: TRBV2
d_call: -
clone_size: -
j_call: TRBJ1-1
cdr3_nt: TGTGCCAGCAACTCTGCGGGGGCGGACACTGAAGCTTTCTTT
cdr3_aa: CASNSAGADTEAFF

v_call: TRBV12-5
d_call: TRBD1
clone_size: once
j_call: TRBJ1-1
cdr3_nt: TGTGCTAGTGCCCCACAGGGGGCTAGCACTGAAGCTTTCTTT
cdr3_aa: CASAPQGASTEAFF

v_call: TRBV5-6
d_call: -
clone_size: -
j_call: TRBJ1-1
cdr3_nt: TGTGCCAGCAGATTTACAGGTTCTACTGAAGCTTTCTTT
cdr3_aa: CASRFTGSTEAFF

v_call: TRBV5-6
d_call: -
clone_size: -
j_call: TRBJ1-3
cdr3_nt: TGTGCCAGCAGCTTGCAGGGGTCTGGAAACACCATATATTTT
cdr3_aa: CASSLQGSGNTIYF

v_call: TRBV4-2
d_call: TRBD2
clone_size: -
j_call: TRBJ2-1
cdr3_nt: TGTGCCAGCAGCCAAGGTACTAGCGGGGCCCCATGGACCCAAAATGAGCAGTTCTTC
cdr3_aa: CASSQGTSGAPWTQNEQFF

v_call: TRBV7-9
d_call: -
clone_size: -
j_call: TRBJ2-3
cdr3_nt: TGTGCCAGCAGCACGTCAAACTACCATACGCAGTATTTT
cdr3_aa: CASSTSNYHTQYF

v_call: TRBV11-2
d_call: -
clone_size: -
j_call: TRBJ1-1
cdr3_nt: TGTGCCAGCAGCTTTTCAGGGGACACTGAAGCTTTCTTT
cdr3_aa: CASSFSGDTEAFF

v_call: TRBV11-2
d_call: -
clone_size: -
j_call: TRBJ2-7
cdr3_nt: TGTGCCAGCAGCTTGTCCGGGACAATGAGCTCCTACGAGCAGTACTTC
cdr3_aa: CASSLSGTMSSYEQYF

v_call: TRBV11-3
d_call: -
clone_size: -
j_call: TRBJ2-1
cdr3_nt: TGTGCCAGCAGCCCGCGACAGAAAAATGAGCAGTTCTTC
cdr3_aa: CASSPRQKNEQFF

v_call: TRBV30
d_call: -
clone_size: few
j_call: TRBJ1-2
cdr3_nt: TGTGCCTGGGTTCCCCTCAGCTATGGCTACACCTTC
cdr3_aa: CAWVPLSYGYTF